The sequence of this T cell receptor beta chain was determined in a study of T cell responses to AZD1222 COVID-19 vaccine. Germline loops: CDR1 SGDLS, CDR2 YYNGEE. The V gene lost 0 bases and the J gene lost 3 bases, with 16 bases spanning the gap. This CDR3 has 16 residues. This clone appeared a single time. Its specificity is not known. Clones were read by immunoSEQ multiplex PCR, and TCRdb kept only the in-frame ones, dropping some. The sample gives 250,000 to 300,000 clones, almost 95% of which show up once; around 0.5% is in the top ten. Second-dose intervals near 4 or 12 weeks were combined. Study results and caveats: Baseline antibody screening turned up just a handful of seropositive AZD1222 recipients. White British donors predominated, females outnumbered males, and clonal diversity was possibly underestimated. At 160-218 and 743-854, vaccine-associated CD4 TCRs were dominant, and they spanned spike.

The receptor was isolated from an adult who received the AZD1222 COVID-19 vaccine. This specimen consisted of peripheral blood, obtained 28 days after the second AZD1222 dose. The chain joins TRBV9 to TRBJ2-7; D assignment may be TRBD1 or TRBD2 (5 bases each). CDR3 coding DNA: TGTGCCAGCAGCGTAGCTAGGGGAGCACGTATCTACGAGCAGTACTTC. Encoded protein: CASSVARGARIYEQYF.